What follows are 20 T cell receptor beta chains derived from one specimen sequenced in a study of human T cells and chemical hapten exposure. Time point of the sample: patch test 2, 6 weeks after DPC sensitization. Treatment denoted: therapeutic diphenylcyclopropenone sensitization with weekly scalp DPC. TCRdb recomputed calls from the RACE reads with MiXCR, one row per CDR3 protein. The table includes about 140,000 distinct CDR3 sequences, roughly 12% detected once. The input for sequencing was whole blood, taken in connection with sensitization to the hapten diphenylcyclopropenone (DPC). Receptor source: a woman aged 45 to 65 with alopecia areata. Some clones in this sample may be carry-over from other donors' samples.

The chain has TRBV20-1 and TRBJ2-1, with TRBD2 as a possible D gene (6 bases). Trimming removed 0 bases at V and 0 bases at J, with 9 bases between. The CDR3 spans 15 residues. From germline, CDR1 is DFQATT and CDR2 SNEGSKA (reference sequence). CDR3 sequence (DNA): TGCAGTGCTAGAGATCACGGGGGCTCCTACAATGAGCAGTTCTTC. Translating gives CSARDHGGSYNEQFF.

The rearrangement joins TRBV21-1 to TRBJ1-1. TRBV21-1 is reported as a pseudogene. CDR3 length: 15 residues. CDR3: CASSKIPGPNTEAFF. CDR3 bases: TGTGCCAGCAGCAAAATCCCAGGCCCGAACACTGAAGCTTTCTTT.

This clonotype has just a few counts. The gene calls are TRBV9 and TRBJ1-2, with D perhaps TRBD1 (6 bases). Germline CDR1 SGDLS, CDR2 YYNGEE. Trimming pared 3 bases from V and 6 bases from J, leaving 18 bases between. The CDR3 contains 15 residues. CDR3 bases: TGTGCCAGCAGCGGACTTTTTGGGGGGCTCGATGGCTACACCTTC. Translating gives CASSGLFGGLDGYTF.

A few counts support this clonotype. The J gene is TRBJ2-3, the V gene TRBV20-1; no clear D gene. V dropped 3 bases and J dropped 7 bases, with 23 bases sitting between them. The CDR3 length is 16 residues. Germline CDR1 is DFQATT and CDR2 is SNEGSKA (reference sequence). For the CDR3, the DNA is TGCAGTGCTAGCACGTTCGGCGCTACGACCAAAAATACGCAGTATTTT. Its protein is CSASTFGATTKNTQYF.

The CDR3 nucleotides are TGCGCCAGCAGCTTGGTGGCAGCGTCAGATACGCAGTATTTT. It translates to CASSLVAASDTQYF. The rearrangement uses TRBV5-1 and TRBJ2-3; D remains ambiguous. This CDR3 has 14 residues. With 0 bases removed from V and 4 bases from J, the gap between germline ends came to 9 bases. Germline V gives CDR1 SGHRS, CDR2 YFSETQ. The variable domain in full, with the rest retrieved from reference TRBV5-1 and TRBJ2-3, is KAGVTQTPRYLIKTRGQQVTLSCSPISGHRSVSWYQQTPGQGLQFLFEYFSETQRNKGNFPGRFSGRQFSNSRSEMNVSTLELGDSALYLCASSLVAASDTQYFGPGTRLTVL.

This clonotype has a handful of counts. The rearrangement joins TRBV20-1 to TRBJ2-7; 7 positions agree with TRBD2. From germline, CDR1 is DFQATT and CDR2 SNEGSKA (reference sequence). J was trimmed by 6 bases and V by 8 bases; bases with no gene match: 22. There are 16 residues in the CDR3. For the CDR3, the DNA is TGCAGTCCCGTACCACCTCTAGCGGTGGGAGGAGGCGAGCAGTACTTC. Translation gives CSPVPPLAVGGGEQYF.

This clonotype was detected many times. V usage is TRBV6-2 or TRBV6-3 and J usage is TRBJ2-1; 9 bases map to TRBD1. The CDR3 covers 15 residues. Losses at the gene ends were 7 bases for V and 8 bases for J; bases not matched to a gene: 12. Germline V gene lookup returns CDR1 MNHEY and CDR2 SVGEGT. CDR3 region: CASTPAPDRGHEQFF. CDR3 bases: TGTGCCAGCACCCCTGCCCCGGACAGGGGCCATGAGCAGTTCTTC.

The chain uses TRBV29-1 and TRBJ1-1; D is unresolved. The CDR3 runs to 11 residues. Trimming took 4 bases from V and 1 from J, leaving 4 bases between them. The germline V gene encodes CDR1 SQVTM and CDR2 ANQGSEA. DNA for the CDR3: TGCAGCGTTGCGAGGAACACTGAAGCTTTCTTT. It yields the protein CSVARNTEAFF.

This clonotype was detected ten times or more. The genes are TRBV5-1 and TRBJ2-7; 7 nucleotides align to TRBD1. Germline V gene data show CDR1 as SGHRS and CDR2 as YFSETQ. There are 15 residues in the CDR3. The J segment lost 2 bases and the V segment lost 0 bases, leaving 5 bases of the junction unmatched. CDR3 sequence: CASSLVADRAYEQYF. The CDR3 nucleotides read TGCGCCAGCAGCTTGGTGGCCGACAGGGCCTACGAGCAGTACTTC.

This clonotype was found a few times. This chain links TRBV19 with TRBJ2-5, with a tentative D call TRBD2 (5 bases). Between the trimmed V and J ends, which lost 7 bases and 7 bases, there was a span of 19 bases. The CDR3 has 14 amino acids. Germline CDR1 is LNHDA and CDR2 is SQIVND (reference sequence). CDR3 residues: CASNPGRGTGTQYF. CDR3 nucleotide sequence: TGTGCCAGTAACCCCGGACGGGGAACGGGGACCCAGTACTTC. Variable domain in full (rest from reference TRBV19 and TRBJ2-5): DGGITQSPKYLFRKEGQNVTLSCEQNLNHDAMYWYRQDPGQGLRLIYYSQIVNDFQKGDIAEGYSVSREKKESFPLTVTSAQKNPTAFYLCASNPGRGTGTQYFGPGTRLLVL.

This clonotype came up a few times. This chain uses TRBV20-1 with TRBJ2-1; D not certain. V lost 4 bases and J 4 bases, leaving 8 bases between the germline ends. Germline values: CDR1 DFQATT, CDR2 SNEGSKA (reference sequence). This CDR3 region has 12 residues. The CDR3 is CSAKSVYNEQFF. Written as DNA, the CDR3 is TGCAGTGCTAAGTCCGTTTACAATGAGCAGTTCTTC.

This sequence joins TRBV5-1 and TRBJ2-1; 11 bases line up with TRBD2. Germline CDR1 is SGHRS and CDR2 is YFSETQ. J lost 7 bases, V lost 5 bases, and 8 bases had no gene match. The CDR3 spans 15 residues. CDR3 loop: CASRGGLAVNNEQFF. The CDR3 DNA follows: TGCGCCAGCAGGGGGGGACTAGCGGTGAATAATGAGCAGTTCTTC. The full variable domain, with the rest looked up from reference TRBV5-1 and TRBJ2-1, is KAGVTQTPRYLIKTRGQQVTLSCSPISGHRSVSWYQQTPGQGLQFLFEYFSETQRNKGNFPGRFSGRQFSNSRSEMNVSTLELGDSALYLCASRGGLAVNNEQFFGPGTRLTVL.

This clonotype was seen more than once but under ten times. The rearrangement links TRBV23-1 to TRBJ2-7, with 7 positions matching TRBD1. TRBV23-1 is given ORF status, its function remaining uncertain. With V trimmed by 3 bases and J by 4 bases, 12 bases remained unmatched. This CDR3 is built from 16 residues. This CDR3 is CASSQPDRETDYEQYF. DNA of the CDR3: TGCGCCAGCAGTCAGCCAGACAGGGAGACCGATTACGAGCAGTACTTC.

This chain connects TRBV24-1 to TRBJ2-3, with TRBD2 identical over 7 bases. Trimming removed 3 bases from V and 0 bases from J; junction bases left unmatched: 5. The length of the CDR3 is 16 residues. From germline, CDR1 is KGHDR and CDR2 SFDVKD. CDR3 nucleotide sequence: TGTGCCACCAGTGATCCACGTAGCGGGAGCACAGATACGCAGTATTTT. Translated: CATSDPRSGSTDTQYF.

The table lists this clonotype with a few counts. The genes are TRBV11-3 and TRBJ2-1; 9 bases map to TRBD1. V trimming: 1 base; J trimming: 5 bases; junction bases outside the gene matches: 6. Germline loops: CDR1 SGHNT, CDR2 YENEEA. The CDR3 is 16 residues long. The CDR3 DNA reads TGTGCCAGCAGCTTAGGGACAGGGGTAGGAGACAATGAGCAGTTCTTC. Encoded protein: CASSLGTGVGDNEQFF. The full variable domain, in which reference TRBV11-3 and TRBJ2-1 provide the parts outside the CDR3, is EAGVVQSPRYKIIEKKQPVAFWCNPISGHNTLYWYLQNLGQGPELLIRYENEEAVDDSQLPKDRFSAERLKGVDSTLKIQPAELGDSAVYLCASSLGTGVGDNEQFFGPGTRLTVL.

This chain joins TRBV18 and TRBJ1-1; D is possibly TRBD1 (6 bases). Looked up from germline, CDR1 is KGHSH and CDR2 is LQKENI. V was shortened by 0 bases and J by 6 bases, with 23 bases between the two germline ends. CDR3 length: 18 amino acids. As DNA, the CDR3 is TGTGCCAGCTCACCACCGGTTACAGGGTTGGGACCGGGAGCTGAAGCTTTCTTT. This encodes CASSPPVTGLGPGAEAFF.

This clonotype was detected many times. The chain recombines TRBV20-1 with TRBJ2-3, with D unresolved. The CDR3 sequence is 12 residues long. Trimming left V 5 bases short and J 3 bases short, with 9 bases between. Looked up from germline, CDR1 is DFQATT and CDR2 is SNEGSKA (reference sequence). CDR3 DNA: TGCAGTGCTCCCGGGCGAACAGATACGCAGTATTTT. Its protein is CSAPGRTDTQYF.

This clonotype turned up a few times. The chain couples TRBV12-5 to TRBJ1-2, with D maybe TRBD1 (5 bases). Looked up from germline, CDR1 is LGHNT and CDR2 is FRNRAP. V was clipped by 6 bases and J by 2 bases, with 7 bases between them. This CDR3 region has 12 residues. The CDR3 loop reads CASGDSNYGYTF. The CDR3 DNA reads TGTGCTAGTGGCGACAGCAACTATGGCTACACCTTC. Based on the CDR3 plus reference TRBV12-5 and TRBJ1-2, the full variable domain is DARVTQTPRHKVTEMGQEVTMRCQPILGHNTVFWYRQTMMQGLELLAYFRNRAPLDDSGMPKDRFSAEMPDATLATLKIQPSEPRDSAVYFCASGDSNYGYTFGSGTRLTVV.

The sample holds many counts of this clonotype. The V and J genes are TRBV27 and TRBJ1-4; 10 nucleotides align to TRBD1. V dropped 5 bases and J dropped 8; count of bases not matched to a gene: 5. There are 14 residues in the CDR3. Germline V gene data show CDR1 as MNHEY and CDR2 as SMNVEV (reference sequence). This CDR3 is CASSRQGAKEKLFF. The CDR3 bases are TGTGCCAGCAGTAGACAGGGGGCGAAAGAAAAACTGTTTTTT.

This clonotype has a handful of counts. The chain couples TRBV3-1 to TRBJ2-7, with D hard to call. The V end lost 3 bases, the J end lost 9 bases, and 12 bases lay between the germline ends. CDR3 length equals 12 residues. Germline V gives CDR1 LGHDT, CDR2 YNNKEL (reference sequence). Here the CDR3 reads CASSHVSFGQYF. CDR3 bases: TGTGCCAGCAGCCATGTCTCTTTCGGGCAGTACTTC.